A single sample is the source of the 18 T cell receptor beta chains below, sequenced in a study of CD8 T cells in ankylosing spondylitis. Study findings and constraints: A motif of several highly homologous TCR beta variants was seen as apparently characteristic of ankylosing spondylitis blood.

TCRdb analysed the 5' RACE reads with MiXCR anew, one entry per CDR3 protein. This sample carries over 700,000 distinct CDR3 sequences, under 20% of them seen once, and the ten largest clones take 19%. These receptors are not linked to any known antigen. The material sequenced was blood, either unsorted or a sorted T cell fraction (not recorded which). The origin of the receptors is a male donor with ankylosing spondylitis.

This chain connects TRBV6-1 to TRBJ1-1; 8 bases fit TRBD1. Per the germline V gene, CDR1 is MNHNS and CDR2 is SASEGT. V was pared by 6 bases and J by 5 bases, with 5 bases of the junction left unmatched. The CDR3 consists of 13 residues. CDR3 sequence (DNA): TGTGCCAGCAGGGGGACAGGCCCAACTGAAGCTTTCTTT. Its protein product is CASRGTGPTEAFF.

CDR3 nucleotide sequence: TGTGCCAGCAGCTTAGGCCTAGATAAGCAGTTCTTC. This translates into CASSLGLDKQFF. J is TRBJ2-1 and V is TRBV7-8; D is ambiguous. CDR1 and CDR2 (germline): SGHVS, FQNEAQ. Trimming removed 1 base from V and 11 bases from J, with 9 bases in between. The CDR3 runs to 12 residues.

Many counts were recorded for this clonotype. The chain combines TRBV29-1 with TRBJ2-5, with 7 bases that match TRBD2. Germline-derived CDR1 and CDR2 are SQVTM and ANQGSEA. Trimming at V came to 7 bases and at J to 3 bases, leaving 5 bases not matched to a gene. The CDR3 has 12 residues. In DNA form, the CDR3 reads TGCAGCGCCCGCGGGAGTGAAGAGACCCAGTACTTC. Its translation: CSARGSEETQYF.

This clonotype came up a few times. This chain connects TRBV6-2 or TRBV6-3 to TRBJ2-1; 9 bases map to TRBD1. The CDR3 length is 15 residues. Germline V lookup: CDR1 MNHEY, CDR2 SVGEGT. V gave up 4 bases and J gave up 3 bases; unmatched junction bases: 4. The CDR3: CASSSTGGLYNEQFF. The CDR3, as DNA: TGTGCCAGCAGTTCGACAGGGGGTCTCTACAATGAGCAGTTCTTC.

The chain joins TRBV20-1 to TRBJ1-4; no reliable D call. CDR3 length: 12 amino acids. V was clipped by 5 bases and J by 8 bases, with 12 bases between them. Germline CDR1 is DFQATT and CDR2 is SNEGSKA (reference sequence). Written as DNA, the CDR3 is TGCAGTGCTTACCCTCCCGGCGAAAAACTGTTTTTT. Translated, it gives CSAYPPGEKLFF.

CDR3 loop: CASSLRNSGTRSTDTQYF. The DNA of the CDR3 is TGTGCCAGCAGTTTACGGAACTCCGGGACACGCAGCACAGATACGCAGTATTTT. The rearrangement joins TRBV27 to TRBJ2-3; perhaps TRBD1 as D (6 bases). The CDR3 covers 18 residues. V lost 2 bases and J 0 bases, leaving 18 bases between the germline ends. Germline CDR1 MNHEY, CDR2 SMNVEV (reference sequence).

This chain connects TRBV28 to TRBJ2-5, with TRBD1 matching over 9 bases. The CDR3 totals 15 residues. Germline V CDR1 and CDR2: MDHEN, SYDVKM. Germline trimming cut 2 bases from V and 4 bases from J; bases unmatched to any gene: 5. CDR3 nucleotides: TGTGCCAGCAGTTTAGGGACAGGGACGGGAGAGACCCAGTACTTC. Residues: CASSLGTGTGETQYF.

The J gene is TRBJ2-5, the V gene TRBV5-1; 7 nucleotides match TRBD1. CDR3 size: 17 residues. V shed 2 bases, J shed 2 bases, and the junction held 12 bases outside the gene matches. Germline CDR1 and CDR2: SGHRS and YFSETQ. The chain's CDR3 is CASSLTLSRGPQETQYF. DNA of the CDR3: TGCGCCAGCAGCTTAACCCTCTCGAGGGGGCCACAAGAGACCCAGTACTTC. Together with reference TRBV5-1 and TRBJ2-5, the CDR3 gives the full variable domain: KAGVTQTPRYLIKTRGQQVTLSCSPISGHRSVSWYQQTPGQGLQFLFEYFSETQRNKGNFPGRFSGRQFSNSRSEMNVSTLELGDSALYLCASSLTLSRGPQETQYFGPGTRLLVL.

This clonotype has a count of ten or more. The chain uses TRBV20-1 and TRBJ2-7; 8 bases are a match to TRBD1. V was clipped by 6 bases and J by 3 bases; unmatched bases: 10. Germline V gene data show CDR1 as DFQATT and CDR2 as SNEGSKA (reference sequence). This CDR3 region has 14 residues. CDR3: CSAQKQGELYEQYF. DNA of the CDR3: TGCAGTGCCCAAAAACAGGGGGAACTCTACGAGCAGTACTTC.

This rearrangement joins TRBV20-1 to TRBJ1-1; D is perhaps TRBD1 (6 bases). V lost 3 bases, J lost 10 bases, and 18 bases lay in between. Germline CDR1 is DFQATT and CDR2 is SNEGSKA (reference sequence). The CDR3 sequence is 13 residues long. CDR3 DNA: TGCAGTGCTAGTTTGCCCACAGGGAGCACAGCTTTCTTT. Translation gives CSASLPTGSTAFF.

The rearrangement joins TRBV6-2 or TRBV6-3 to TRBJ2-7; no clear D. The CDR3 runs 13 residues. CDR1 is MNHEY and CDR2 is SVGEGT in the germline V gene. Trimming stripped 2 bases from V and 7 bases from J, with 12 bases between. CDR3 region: CASSYLNLEEQYF. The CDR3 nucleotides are TGTGCCAGCAGTTACCTGAACTTAGAGGAGCAGTACTTC.

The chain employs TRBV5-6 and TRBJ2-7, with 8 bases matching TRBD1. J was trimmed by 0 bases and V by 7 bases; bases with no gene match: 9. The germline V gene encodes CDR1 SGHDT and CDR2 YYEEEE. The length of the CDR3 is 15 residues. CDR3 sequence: CASGSRDRYSYEQYF. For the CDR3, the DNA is TGTGCCAGCGGATCCCGGGACAGGTACTCCTACGAGCAGTACTTC.

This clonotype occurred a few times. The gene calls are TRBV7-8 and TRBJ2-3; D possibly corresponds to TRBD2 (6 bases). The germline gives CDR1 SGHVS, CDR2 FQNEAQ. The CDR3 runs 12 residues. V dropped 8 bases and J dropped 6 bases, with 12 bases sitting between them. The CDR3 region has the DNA TGTGCCAGCGGAGGGGCGACCGATACGCAGTATTTT. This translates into CASGGATDTQYF.

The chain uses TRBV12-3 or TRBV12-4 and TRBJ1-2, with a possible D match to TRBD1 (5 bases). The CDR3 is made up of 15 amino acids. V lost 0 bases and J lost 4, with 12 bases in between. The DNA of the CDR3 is TGTGCCAGCAGTTTAGCGGGGGGAACAACCTATGGCTACACCTTC. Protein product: CASSLAGGTTYGYTF.

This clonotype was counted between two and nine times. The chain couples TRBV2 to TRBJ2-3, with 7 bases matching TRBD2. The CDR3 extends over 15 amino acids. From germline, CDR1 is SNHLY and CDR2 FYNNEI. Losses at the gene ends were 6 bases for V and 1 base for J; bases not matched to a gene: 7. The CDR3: CASRGGVGGTDTQYF. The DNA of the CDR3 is TGTGCCAGCAGGGGGGGGGTAGGCGGCACAGATACGCAGTATTTT.

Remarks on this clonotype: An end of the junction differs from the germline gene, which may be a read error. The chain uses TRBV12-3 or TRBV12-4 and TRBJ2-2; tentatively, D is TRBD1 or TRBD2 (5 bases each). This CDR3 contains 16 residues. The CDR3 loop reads CASSRRGQLNTGDLFF. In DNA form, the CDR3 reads TGTGCCAGCAGTAGGAGAGGACAACTTAACACCGGGGATCTGTTTTTT.

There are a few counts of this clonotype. The chain's CDR3 is CASSLSSGQVNYGYTF. The CDR3 nucleotides read TGTGCCAGCAGTCTAAGTTCGGGACAAGTCAACTATGGCTACACCTTC. The chain has TRBV27 and TRBJ1-2, with D tentatively TRBD1 (6 bases). This CDR3 contains 16 residues. Trimming pared 5 bases from V and 2 bases from J, leaving 18 bases between. From germline, CDR1 is MNHEY and CDR2 SMNVEV (reference sequence).

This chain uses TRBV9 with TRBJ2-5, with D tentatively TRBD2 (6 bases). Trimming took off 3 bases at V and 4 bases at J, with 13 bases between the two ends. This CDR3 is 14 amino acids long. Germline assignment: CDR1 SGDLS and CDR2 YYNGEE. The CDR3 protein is CASSAGGTSETQYF. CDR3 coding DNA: TGTGCCAGCAGCGCTGGGGGGACGTCAGAGACCCAGTACTTC. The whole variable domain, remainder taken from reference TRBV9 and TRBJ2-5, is DSGVTQTPKHLITATGQRVTLRCSPRSGDLSVYWYQQSLDQGLQFLIQYYNGEERAKGNILERFSAQQFPDLHSELNLSSLELGDSALYFCASSAGGTSETQYFGPGTRLLVL.